This T cell receptor beta chain was captured by sequencing in a study of regulatory T cells in long-lasting Graves disease. Study as a whole: By definition, persistent Graves' disease involved antithyroid drugs for over 5 years alongside positive TSH receptor antibodies. Notes on the study in general: Shared public clonotypes totalled about 2,700 in persistent patients, compared with around 930 in new patients. Accuracy was perhaps lowered by the small sample size.

Trimming stripped 4 bases from V and 2 bases from J, with 12 bases between. This CDR3 region has 13 residues. CDR1 is DFQATT, CDR2 SNEGSKA, per germline (reference sequence). The time point here: persistent/refractory GD, antithyroid drugs over 5 years with positive TRAb. PBMC RNA served as the TCR library source. The sample holds many counts of this clonotype. Its antigen is unknown. iRepertoire HTBI primers and Arm-PCR of CDR3 regions built TCR beta libraries. TCRdb fed the multiplex PCR reads into MiXCR, producing one record per CDR3 protein. The data contain a few hundred thousand distinct CDR3 sequences, about a quarter of them singletons.

The sequencing used peripheral blood mononuclear cells (PBMCs), collected when the disease was refractory, from a patient treated with antithyroid drugs. The chain is built from TRBV20-1 and TRBJ2-7; the D is unclear. The TCR was taken from a female donor with Graves disease. The CDR3 here is CSANRQSPYEQYF. The DNA for the CDR3 is TGCAGTGCTAATCGCCAGTCCCCCTACGAGCAGTACTTC.